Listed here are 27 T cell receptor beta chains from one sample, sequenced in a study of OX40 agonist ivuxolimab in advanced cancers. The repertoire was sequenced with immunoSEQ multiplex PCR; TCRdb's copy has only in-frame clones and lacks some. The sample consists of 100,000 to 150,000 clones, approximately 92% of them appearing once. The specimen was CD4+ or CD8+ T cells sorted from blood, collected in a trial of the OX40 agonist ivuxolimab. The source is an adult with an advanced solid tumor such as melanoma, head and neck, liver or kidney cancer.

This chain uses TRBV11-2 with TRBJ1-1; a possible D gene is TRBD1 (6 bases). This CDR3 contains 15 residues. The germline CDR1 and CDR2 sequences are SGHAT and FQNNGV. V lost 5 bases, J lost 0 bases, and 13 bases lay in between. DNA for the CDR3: TGTGCCAGCAGCGCTACCGGACAGCTGAACACTGAAGCTTTCTTT. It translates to CASSATGQLNTEAFF.

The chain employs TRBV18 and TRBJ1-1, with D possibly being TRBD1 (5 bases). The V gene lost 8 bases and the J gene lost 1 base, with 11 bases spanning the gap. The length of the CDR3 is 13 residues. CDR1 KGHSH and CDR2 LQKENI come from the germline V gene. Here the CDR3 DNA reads TGTGCCAGCGCGCGGGACGCGAACACTGAAGCTTTCTTT. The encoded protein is CASARDANTEAFF. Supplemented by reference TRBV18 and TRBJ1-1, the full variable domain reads NAGVMQNPRHLVRRRGQEARLRCSPMKGHSHVYWYRQLPEEGLKFMVYLQKENIIDESGMPKERFSAEFPKEGPSILRIQQVVRGDSAAYFCASARDANTEAFFGQGTRLTVV.

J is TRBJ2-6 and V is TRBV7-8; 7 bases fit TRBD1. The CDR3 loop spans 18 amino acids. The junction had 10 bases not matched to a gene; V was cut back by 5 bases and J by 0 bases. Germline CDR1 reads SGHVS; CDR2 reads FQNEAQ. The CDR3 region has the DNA TGTGCCAGCAGCGGACGGACAGGTTTCTTCTCTGGGGCCAACGTCCTGACTTTC. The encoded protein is CASSGRTGFFSGANVLTF.

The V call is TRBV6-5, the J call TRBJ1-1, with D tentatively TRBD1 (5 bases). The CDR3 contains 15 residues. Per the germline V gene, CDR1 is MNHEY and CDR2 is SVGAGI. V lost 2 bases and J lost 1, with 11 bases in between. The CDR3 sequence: CASSYTGTPNTEAFF. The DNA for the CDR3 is TGTGCCAGCAGTTACACCGGGACGCCGAACACTGAAGCTTTCTTT.

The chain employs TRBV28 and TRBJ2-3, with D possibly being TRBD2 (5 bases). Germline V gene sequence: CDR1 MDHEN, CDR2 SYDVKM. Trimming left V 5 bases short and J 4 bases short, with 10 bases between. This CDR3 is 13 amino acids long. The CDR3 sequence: CASSRRAADTQYF. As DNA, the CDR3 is TGTGCCAGCAGTCGGCGGGCCGCAGATACGCAGTATTTT.

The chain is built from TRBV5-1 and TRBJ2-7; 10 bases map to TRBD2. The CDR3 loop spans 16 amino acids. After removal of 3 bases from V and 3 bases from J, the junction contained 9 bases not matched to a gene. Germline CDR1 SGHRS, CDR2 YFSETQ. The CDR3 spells CASSSGVAGGDYEQYF. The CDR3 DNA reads TGCGCCAGCAGCTCGGGAGTAGCGGGGGGCGACTACGAGCAGTACTTC.

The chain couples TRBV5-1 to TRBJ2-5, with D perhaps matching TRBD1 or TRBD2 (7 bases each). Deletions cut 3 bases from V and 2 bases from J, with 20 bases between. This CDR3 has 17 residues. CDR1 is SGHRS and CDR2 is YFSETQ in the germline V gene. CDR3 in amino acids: CASSWGAGGGQQETQYF. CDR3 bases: TGCGCCAGCAGCTGGGGAGCGGGCGGGGGACAGCAAGAGACCCAGTACTTC.

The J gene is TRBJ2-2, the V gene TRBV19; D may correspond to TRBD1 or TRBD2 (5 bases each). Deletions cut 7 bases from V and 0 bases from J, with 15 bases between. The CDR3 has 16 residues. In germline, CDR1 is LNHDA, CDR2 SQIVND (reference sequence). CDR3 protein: CASNTLGTANTGELFF. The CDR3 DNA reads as TGTGCCAGTAATACGTTGGGGACGGCGAACACCGGGGAGCTGTTTTTT.

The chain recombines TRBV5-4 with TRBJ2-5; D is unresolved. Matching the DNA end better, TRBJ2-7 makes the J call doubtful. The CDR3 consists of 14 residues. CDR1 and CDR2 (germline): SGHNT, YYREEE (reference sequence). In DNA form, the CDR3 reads TGTGCCAGCAGCTTGGCGAAACCCCCCTACGAGCAGTACTTC. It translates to CASSLAKPPYEQYF.

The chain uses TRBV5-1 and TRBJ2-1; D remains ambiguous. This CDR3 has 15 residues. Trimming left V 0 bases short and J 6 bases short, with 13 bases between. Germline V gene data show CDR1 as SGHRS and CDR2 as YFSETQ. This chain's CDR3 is CASSLGGLSSNEQFF. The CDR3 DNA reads TGCGCCAGCAGCTTGGGGGGTCTTAGTAGCAATGAGCAGTTCTTC.

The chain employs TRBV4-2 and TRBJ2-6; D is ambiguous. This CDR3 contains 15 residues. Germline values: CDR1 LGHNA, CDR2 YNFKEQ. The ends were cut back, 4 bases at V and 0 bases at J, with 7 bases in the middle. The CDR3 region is CASSPISSGANVLTF. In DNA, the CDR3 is TGTGCCAGCAGCCCCATAAGCTCTGGGGCCAACGTCCTGACTTTC.

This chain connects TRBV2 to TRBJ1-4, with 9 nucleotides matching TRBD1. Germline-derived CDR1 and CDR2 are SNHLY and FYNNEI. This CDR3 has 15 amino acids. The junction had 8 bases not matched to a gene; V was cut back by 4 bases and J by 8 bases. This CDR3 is CASSGRGQGSEKLFF. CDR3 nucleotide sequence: TGTGCCAGCAGTGGGCGGGGACAGGGATCCGAAAAACTGTTTTTT.

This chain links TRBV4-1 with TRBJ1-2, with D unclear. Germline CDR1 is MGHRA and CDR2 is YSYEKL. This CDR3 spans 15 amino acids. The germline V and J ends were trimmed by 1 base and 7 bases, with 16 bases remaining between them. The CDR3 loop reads CASSQGGQHGGGYTF. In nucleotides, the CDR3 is TGCGCCAGCAGCCAAGGAGGTCAGCATGGCGGTGGCTACACCTTC.

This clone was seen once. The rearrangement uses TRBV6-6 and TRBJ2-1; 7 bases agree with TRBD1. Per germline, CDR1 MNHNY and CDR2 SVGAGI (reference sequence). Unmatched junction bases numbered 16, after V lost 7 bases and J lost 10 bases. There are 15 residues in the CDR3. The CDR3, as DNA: TGTGCCAGCACCATGACCTCGACAGGGTCACACGAGCAGTTCTTC. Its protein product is CASTMTSTGSHEQFF.

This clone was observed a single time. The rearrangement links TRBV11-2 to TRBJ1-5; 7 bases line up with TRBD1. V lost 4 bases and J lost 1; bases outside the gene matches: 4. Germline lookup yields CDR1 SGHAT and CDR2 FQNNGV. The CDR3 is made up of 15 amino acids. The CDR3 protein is CASSSGGASNQPQHF. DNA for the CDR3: TGTGCCAGCAGCTCAGGGGGTGCGAGCAATCAGCCCCAGCATTTT.

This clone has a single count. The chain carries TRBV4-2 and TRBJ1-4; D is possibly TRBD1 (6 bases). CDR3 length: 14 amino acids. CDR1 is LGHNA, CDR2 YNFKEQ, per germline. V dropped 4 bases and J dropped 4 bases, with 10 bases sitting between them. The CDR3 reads CASSPRGNNEKLFF. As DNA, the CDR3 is TGTGCCAGCAGCCCCAGGGGAAATAATGAAAAACTGTTTTTT.

The CDR3 DNA is TGTGCCAGCAGTAAGGTCCCTATCATGAACACTGAAGCTTTCTTT. Translated, it gives CASSKVPIMNTEAFF. This chain links TRBV6-6 with TRBJ1-1; D gene uncertain. The CDR3 spans 15 residues. CDR1 and CDR2 (germline): MNHNY, SVGAGI (reference sequence). V was clipped by 5 bases and J by 0 bases, with 13 bases between them.

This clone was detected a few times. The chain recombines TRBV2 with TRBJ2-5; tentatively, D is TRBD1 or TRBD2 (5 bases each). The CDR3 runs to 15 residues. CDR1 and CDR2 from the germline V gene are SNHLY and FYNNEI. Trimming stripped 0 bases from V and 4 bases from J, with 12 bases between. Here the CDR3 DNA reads TGTGCCAGCAGTGAAGCGAGGGGCGGTGGAGAGACCCAGTACTTC. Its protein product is CASSEARGGGETQYF.

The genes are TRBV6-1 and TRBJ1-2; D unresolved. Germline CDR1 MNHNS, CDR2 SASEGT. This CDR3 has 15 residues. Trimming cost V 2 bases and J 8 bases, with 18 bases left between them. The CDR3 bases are TGTGCCAGCAGTGAACCGGGCGAATATCAGCGAGGCTACACCTTC. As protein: CASSEPGEYQRGYTF.

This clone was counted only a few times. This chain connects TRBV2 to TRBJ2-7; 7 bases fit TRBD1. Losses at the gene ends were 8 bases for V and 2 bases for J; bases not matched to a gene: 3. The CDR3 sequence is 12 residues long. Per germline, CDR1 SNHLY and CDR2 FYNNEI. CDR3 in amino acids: CASEGQTYEQYF. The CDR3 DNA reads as TGTGCCAGCGAGGGACAGACCTACGAGCAGTACTTC.

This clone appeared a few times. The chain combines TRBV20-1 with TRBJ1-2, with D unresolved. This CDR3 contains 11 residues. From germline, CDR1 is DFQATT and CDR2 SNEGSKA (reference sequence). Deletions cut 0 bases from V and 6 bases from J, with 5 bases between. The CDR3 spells CSAREVDGYTF. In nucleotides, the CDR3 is TGCAGTGCTAGAGAGGTCGATGGCTACACCTTC.

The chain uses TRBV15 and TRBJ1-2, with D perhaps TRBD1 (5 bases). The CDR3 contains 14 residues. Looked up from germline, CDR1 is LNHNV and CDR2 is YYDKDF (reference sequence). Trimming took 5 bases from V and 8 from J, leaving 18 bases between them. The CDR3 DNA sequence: TGTGCCACCAGCTCCCGGGACCCAGAGCGGGGCTACACCTTC. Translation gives CATSSRDPERGYTF.

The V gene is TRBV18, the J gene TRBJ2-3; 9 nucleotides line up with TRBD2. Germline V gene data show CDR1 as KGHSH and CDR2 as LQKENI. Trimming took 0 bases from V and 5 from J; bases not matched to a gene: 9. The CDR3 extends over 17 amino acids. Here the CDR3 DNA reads TGTGCCAGCTCACCACCGAGATTAGCGGGAGTTAAAGATACGCAGTATTTT. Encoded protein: CASSPPRLAGVKDTQYF.

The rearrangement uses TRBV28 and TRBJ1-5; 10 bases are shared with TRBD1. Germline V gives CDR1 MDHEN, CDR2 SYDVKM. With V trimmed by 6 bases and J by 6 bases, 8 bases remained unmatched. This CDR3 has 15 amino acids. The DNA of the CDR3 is TGTGCCAGCAGCCTGGACAGGGGGGGTGGTCAGCCCCAGCATTTT. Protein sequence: CASSLDRGGGQPQHF.

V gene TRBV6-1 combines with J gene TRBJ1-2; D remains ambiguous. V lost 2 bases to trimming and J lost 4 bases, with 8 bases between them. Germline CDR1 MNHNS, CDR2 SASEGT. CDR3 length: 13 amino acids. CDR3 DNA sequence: TGTGCCAGCAGTGAATCAGGACTCTATGGCTACACCTTC. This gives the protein CASSESGLYGYTF.

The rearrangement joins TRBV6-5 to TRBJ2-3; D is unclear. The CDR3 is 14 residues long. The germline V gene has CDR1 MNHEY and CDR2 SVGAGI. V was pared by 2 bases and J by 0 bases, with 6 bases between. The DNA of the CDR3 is TGTGCCAGCAGTTACAGGGTTAGCACAGATACGCAGTATTTT. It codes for CASSYRVSTDTQYF.

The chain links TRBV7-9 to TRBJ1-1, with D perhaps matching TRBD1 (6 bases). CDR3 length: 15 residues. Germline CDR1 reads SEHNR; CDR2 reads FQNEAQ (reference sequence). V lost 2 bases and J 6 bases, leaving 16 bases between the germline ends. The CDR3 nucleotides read TGTGCCAGCAGCTTATCGGCAGGGGAGAGCTCTGAAGCTTTCTTT. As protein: CASSLSAGESSEAFF. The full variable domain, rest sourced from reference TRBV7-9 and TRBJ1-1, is DTGVSQNPRHKITKRGQNVTFRCDPISEHNRLYWYRQTLGQGPEFLTYFQNEAQLEKSRLLSDRFSAERPKGSFSTLEIQRTEQGDSAMYLCASSLSAGESSEAFFGQGTRLTVV.